This TCR beta chain was retrieved from a study of cytomegalovirus exposure and HLA in healthy donors. Looking at the study overall: There were 100 million to 130 million unique TCR beta sequences, drawn from about 200 million T cells, in an earlier analysis.

In this sample, this clone turned up a few times. Its cognate antigen is unknown. The germline V and J ends were trimmed by 4 bases and 2 bases, with 12 bases remaining between them. The CDR3 is 14 amino acids. Germline lookup yields CDR1 MNHNS and CDR2 SASEGT. The PCR used 60 Vbeta and 13 Jbeta primers. The repertoire was sequenced with immunoSEQ multiplex PCR; TCRdb's copy has only in-frame clones and lacks some. The table lists fewer than 150,000 clones, about 82% of them singletons. General study results and limits: Some TCR beta chains (164 of them) were listed as cytomegalovirus-associated. For most TCR beta V segments, an earlier analysis put the productive rate at about 87% or about 30% of the time.

Donors consisted of healthy bone marrow donors. The V call is TRBV6-1, the J call TRBJ2-7; tentative D call: TRBD2 (5 bases). This clonotype was sampled from a man in his thirties or forties in good health and CMV-seronegative. The sequencing input was PBMCs. The CDR3 DNA is TGTGCCAGCAGTGCTCTAGCTCCTACCTACGAGCAGTACTTC. Protein: CASSALAPTYEQYF.